Below are 4 T cell receptor beta chains sequenced from a single sample in a study of T cell changes during pregnancy in multiple sclerosis. Produced via immunoSEQ multiplex PCR; TCRdb's table is partial and in-frame only. Of about 61,000 clones in the sample, more than 85% were seen once. Source: CD8+ T cells from peripheral blood mononuclear cells, taken in the third trimester of pregnancy. Receptors were obtained from a female donor with multiple sclerosis, enrolled in a pregnancy study.

This chain joins TRBV19 and TRBJ1-2; TRBD1 matches 9 bases. This CDR3 region has 13 residues. J was trimmed by 8 bases and V by 3 bases; bases with no gene match: 4. Per the germline V gene, CDR1 is LNHDA and CDR2 is SQIVND (reference sequence). CDR3 coding DNA: TGTGCCAGTAGTATCGGGACAGGGAACGGCTACACCTTC. Translated, it gives CASSIGTGNGYTF.

The gene calls are TRBV27 and TRBJ2-1; the match to TRBD2 covers 11 bases. The CDR3 has 15 residues. The J segment lost 3 bases and the V segment lost 5 bases, leaving 3 bases of the junction unmatched. Germline values: CDR1 MNHEY, CDR2 SMNVEV (reference sequence). CDR3 in amino acids: CASSLAGGNYNEQFF. The CDR3 coding sequence is TGTGCCAGCAGTCTAGCGGGAGGTAACTACAATGAGCAGTTCTTC.

This chain connects TRBV27 to TRBJ1-1; D remains ambiguous. The CDR3 spans 12 residues. Trimming took 4 bases from V and 5 from J, leaving 8 bases between them. Germline V gene sequence: CDR1 MNHEY, CDR2 SMNVEV (reference sequence). The CDR3 sequence: CASSSGSTEAFF. The CDR3 coding sequence is TGTGCCAGCAGTTCCGGTAGTACTGAAGCTTTCTTT.

The V and J genes are TRBV9 and TRBJ2-7, with 7 bases fitting TRBD1. The CDR3 length is 15 residues. Germline V gene sequence: CDR1 SGDLS, CDR2 YYNGEE. J gave up 2 bases and V 0 bases, and 5 bases lay outside the gene matches. Written as DNA, the CDR3 is TGTGCCAGCAGCGTAGGGGCGACAGGGACCTACGAGCAGTACTTC. Amino acids: CASSVGATGTYEQYF.